These T cell receptor beta chains were read from a single sample in a study of blood T cell repertoires in COVID-19. Only in-frame clones appear in the TCRdb table, and some are missing; sequencing was by immunoSEQ multiplex PCR. The sample yields about 350,000 clones, approximately 84% seen once. Sequencing was carried out using PBMCs or T cells enriched from blood (not recorded which). The receptor set was obtained from a woman aged 25 to 45 who had recovered from COVID-19. Both conserved end residues are part of each CDR3. A D gene is named only where the DNA matches it firmly. A row's size may be missing; if present it is once, few, many or a size class.

TRBD2	.	TRBV27	TRBJ2-2	TGTGCCAGTACAAGACTAGCGGTTTCGAACACCGGGGAGCTGTTTTTT	CASTRLAVSNTGELFF
TRBD2	.	TRBV7-2	TRBJ2-7	TGTGCCAGCAGCTTGACTAGCGGGAGCTACGAGCAGTACTTC	CASSLTSGSYEQYF
.	.	TRBV5-1	TRBJ2-1	TGCGCCAGCAGCTTGAACGGAGCCTGGTGGGATGAGCAGTTCTTC	CASSLNGAWWDEQFF
.	.	TRBV6-5	TRBJ2-2	TGTGCCAGCAGCTTCACCGGGGAGCTGTTTTTT	CASSFTGELFF
TRBD2	.	TRBV5-4	TRBJ2-7	TGTGCCAGCAGCTTGGTGGCGGGAGGGCCCCACGAGCAGTACTTC	CASSLVAGGPHEQYF
TRBD1	few	TRBV5-8	TRBJ1-5	TGTGCCAGCAGCTTTGGAGGACAGGGGGCTGGGCAGCCCCAGCATTTT	CASSFGGQGAGQPQHF
TRBD1	.	TRBV5-4	TRBJ2-7	TGTGCCAGCAGCTCGGGACAGGGCTCCGGGGAGCAGTACTTC	CASSSGQGSGEQYF
.	.	TRBV6-5	TRBJ1-2	TGTGCCAGCAGCCTAGGACAGATTCCTAACTATGGCTACACCTTC	CASSLGQIPNYGYTF
.	.	TRBV9	TRBJ2-5	TGTGCCAGCAGCGGGACAAACCCCCAAGAGACCCAGTACTTC	CASSGTNPQETQYF
.	.	TRBV13	TRBJ2-7	TGTGCCAGCAGCTTGCAGAACAGGGCGTCCTACGAGCAGTACTTC	CASSLQNRASYEQYF
.	.	TRBV10-2	TRBJ2-5	TGCGCCAGCAGTGCGCCCTTTGAGGAAGAGACCCAGTACTTC	CASSAPFEEETQYF
TRBD1	.	TRBV27	TRBJ1-2	TGTGCCAGCAGACTAGGGGGCGGGCACTATGGCTACACCTTC	CASRLGGGHYGYTF
TRBD2	.	TRBV5-1	TRBJ2-3	TGCGCCAGCAGCTGGGTAGCGGGGGGGCCACAAGATACGCAGTATTTT	CASSWVAGGPQDTQYF
.	few	TRBV5-1	TRBJ1-2	TGCGCCAGCAGCTTGGGGCAGAACTATGGCTACACCTTC	CASSLGQNYGYTF
TRBD1	.	TRBV27	TRBJ1-2	TGTGCCAGCAGTTTTTGGGACAGGCAAGGCTACACCTTC	CASSFWDRQGYTF
.	.	TRBV4-1	TRBJ1-5	TGCGCCAGCAGCCACCCGAACGGGTACAATCAGCCCCAGCATTTT	CASSHPNGYNQPQHF
TRBD2	.	TRBV10-3	TRBJ2-2	TGTGCCATCCTCGGCGGGGGAGGGAACACCGGGGAGCTGTTTTTT	CAILGGGGNTGELFF
TRBD2	.	TRBV6-6	TRBJ2-2	TGTGCCAGCGGTAGCGGGGAGAACACCGGGGAGCTGTTTTTT	CASGSGENTGELFF
TRBD2	.	TRBV9	TRBJ2-5	TGTGCCAGCAGCGTAGCTACAGCGGGCGGGGGGTACCAAGAGACCCAGTACTTC	CASSVATAGGGYQETQYF
TRBD2	.	TRBV4-1	TRBJ2-1	TGCGCCAGCAGCCTCGGACTAGCGGGATCATACAATGAGCAGTTCTTC	CASSLGLAGSYNEQFF
TRBD1	.	TRBV9	TRBJ1-2	TGTGCCAGCAGCGTCAGGGGGTCTGGCTACACCTTC	CASSVRGSGYTF
.	.	TRBV1	TRBJ2-7	TGCACCAGCAGCCAAGTCACGGGAGTCTACGAGCAGTACTTC	CTSSQVTGVYEQYF
TRBD1	.	TRBV4-2	TRBJ1-2	TGTGCCAGCAGCCAAGCGGGACAGGAGTATGGCTACACCTTC	CASSQAGQEYGYTF
.	.	TRBV9	TRBJ1-1	TGTGCCAGCAGCGCGAATCCCGCAGGGAGGAATGTGGGGGCTGAAGCTTTCTTT	CASSANPAGRNVGAEAFF
.	.	TRBV6-5	TRBJ2-1	TGTGCCAGCAGTTACGACGGGAGTGGCTACAATGAGCAGTTCTTC	CASSYDGSGYNEQFF
.	.	TRBV5-1	TRBJ2-2	TGCGCCAGCAGCTTGGGGCAAGTAGCGCGCCCCGGGGAGCTGTTTTTT	CASSLGQVARPGELFF
TRBD1	.	TRBV7-9	TRBJ1-1	TGTGCCAGCAGCTTAGCAGGGGGCCCGACTGAAGCTTTCTTT	CASSLAGGPTEAFF
TRBD1	.	TRBV7-9	TRBJ2-2	TGTGCCAGCAGCCATCCGGGACAGGGGGCGACCGGGGAGCTGTTTTTT	CASSHPGQGATGELFF
TRBD2	.	TRBV23-1	TRBJ2-1	TGCGCCAGCAAGAGCGGGAGGAGTCCCCTGGTCAATGAGCAGTTCTTC	CASKSGRSPLVNEQFF
TRBD2	.	TRBV18	TRBJ2-1	TGTGCCAGCTCACCACCATCAGCGGGGGAGCAGTTCTTC	CASSPPSAGEQFF
.	few	TRBV19	TRBJ1-2	TGTGCCAGTAGTAACGCAGGGGATGGCTACACCTTC	CASSNAGDGYTF
TRBD1	.	TRBV2	TRBJ1-1	TGTGCCAGCAGGGAGGACAGGGGGTTCACTGAAGCTTTCTTT	CASREDRGFTEAFF
.	few	TRBV21-1	TRBJ2-7	TGTGCCAGCAGCAAAGATCCAGGGCAGTATGCCTACGAGCAGTACTTC	CASSKDPGQYAYEQYF
.	.	TRBV6-5	TRBJ1-2	TGTGCCAGCAGTCCAGGACAGAATAACTATGGCTACACCTTC	CASSPGQNNYGYTF
.	.	TRBV12-5	TRBJ1-1	TGTGCTAGTGGTTTGGTTCCGGGGGAAGCTTTCTTT	CASGLVPGEAFF
.	few	TRBV28	TRBJ1-1	TGTGCCAGCAGTTTAAGGTACAGACGGAACACTGAAGCTTTCTTT	CASSLRYRRNTEAFF
TRBD1	.	TRBV18	TRBJ1-1	TGTGCCAGCTCATCTAATGGACAGGGGGCCACTGAAGCTTTCTTT	CASSSNGQGATEAFF
.	.	TRBV24-1	TRBJ2-5	TGTGCCCCACGGGAGACCCAGTACTTC	CAPRETQYF
TRBD2	.	TRBV5-6	TRBJ2-2	TGTGCCAGCAGCCAGGGACTAGCGGGAGCCACCGGGGAGCTGTTTTTT	CASSQGLAGATGELFF
.	.	TRBV19	TRBJ1-5	TGTGCCAGTCAAGGAGGAGGGAGTAGCAATCAGCCCCAGCATTTT	CASQGGGSSNQPQHF
.	.	TRBV6-5	TRBJ2-1	TGTGCCAGCAGTTACGCGGGAAATAATGAGCAGTTCTTC	CASSYAGNNEQFF
TRBD2	.	TRBV3-1/TRBV3-2	TRBJ2-3	TGTGCCAGCAGCCGGACGGGACTAGCGACACGCACAGATACGCAGTATTTT	CASSRTGLATRTDTQYF
TRBD1	.	TRBV10-3	TRBJ1-1	TGTGCCACAATAACAGGGGGCGTCGGTGTCACTGAAGCTTTCTTT	CATITGGVGVTEAFF
.	.	TRBV5-1	TRBJ2-7	TGCGCCAGCAGCTTGGAGGCGGGGACCTACTACGAGCAGTACTTC	CASSLEAGTYYEQYF
.	.	TRBV24-1	TRBJ2-7	TGTGCCACCGGCGGGATTACTCATTCCTACGAGCAGTACTTC	CATGGITHSYEQYF
TRBD1	.	TRBV19	TRBJ2-7	TGTGCCAGTAGTATGGGACAGGGGGCCCACGAGCAGTACTTC	CASSMGQGAHEQYF
.	once	TRBV9	TRBJ2-3	TGTGCCAGCAGTCCCGGGGGCACAGATACGCAGTATTTT	CASSPGGTDTQYF